This TCR beta chain is drawn from a study of chemoradiotherapy in HPV16-positive cancers. Study-level findings and limits: The functional HPV-specific definition rests on just a couple of HPV16-positive patients. In HPV16-positive patients, HPV-responsive T-cell expansion tracked better recurrence-free survival.

A remark on this clone: The target antigen is unknown.

The protocol was immunoSEQ multiplex PCR, while the TCRdb copy is restricted to in-frame clones and leaves out a portion. The table has about 12,000 clones, 76% seen once; the top ten hold roughly 2%. The CDR3 runs to 14 residues. Trimming took 2 bases from V and 0 from J, leaving 9 bases between them. CDR1 is SGHNT and CDR2 is YYREEE in the germline V gene (reference sequence). The chain employs TRBV5-4 and TRBJ2-7; tentatively, D is TRBD1 (5 bases). The specimen was taken from a patient who underwent chemoradiotherapy. The receptor was derived from a human donor with HPV-associated anogenital cancer. The CDR3 DNA is TGTGCCAGCAGCTTTTCCAGGGACTCCTACGAGCAGTACTTC. It specifies CASSFSRDSYEQYF.